These 2 T cell receptor beta chains originate from one sample sequenced in a study of T-cell memory formation after mild COVID-19. TCRdb recomputed calls from the 5' RACE reads with MiXCR, one row per CDR3 protein. The data contain fewer than 300,000 distinct CDR3 sequences, about a sixth of them singletons. Sequencing used PBMCs or a T cell subset sorted from them (not recorded which). These receptors came from a man between 18 and 29 years old who had mild COVID-19 (a few samples of this study predate the infection). Cell type and time point are not known.

This clonotype came up a few times. V gene TRBV20-1 combines with J gene TRBJ2-7; TRBD2 might be the D (5 bases). Germline V CDR1 and CDR2: DFQATT, SNEGSKA (reference sequence). Trimming stripped 3 bases from V and 6 bases from J, with 15 bases between. The CDR3 loop spans 13 amino acids. This CDR3 reads CSASSLDTSEQYV. The CDR3 nucleotides are TGCAGTGCTAGTTCCTTGGATACTAGCGAGCAGTACGTC.

The J gene is TRBJ2-7, the V gene TRBV21-1; whether TRBD1, the table's D call, matches the DNA was not checked. TRBV21-1 is assigned pseudogene status. This CDR3 has 14 amino acids. The CDR3 is CASSSPRGWYEQYV. The CDR3 coding sequence is TGTGCCAGCAGCTCGCCCAGGGGGTGGTACGAGCAGTACGTC.